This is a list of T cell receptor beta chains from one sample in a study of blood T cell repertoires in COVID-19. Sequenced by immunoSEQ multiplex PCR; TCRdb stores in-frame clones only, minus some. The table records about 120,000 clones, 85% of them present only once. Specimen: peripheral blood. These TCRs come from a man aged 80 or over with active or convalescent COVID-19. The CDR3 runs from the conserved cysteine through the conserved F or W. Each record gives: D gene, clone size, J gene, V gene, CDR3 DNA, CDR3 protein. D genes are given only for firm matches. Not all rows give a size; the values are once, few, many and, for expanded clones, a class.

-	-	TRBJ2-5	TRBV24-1	TGTGCCACCAGTGACGTACAGGGCGGAGGAGAGACCCAGTACTTC	CATSDVQGGGETQYF
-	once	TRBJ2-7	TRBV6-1	TGTGCCAGCAGTGAAGGGACCCTAAGGGGGGAGCAGTACTTC	CASSEGTLRGEQYF
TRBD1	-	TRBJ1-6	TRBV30	TGTGCCTGGACTGACAGGGGGAATTCACCCCTCCACTTT	CAWTDRGNSPLHF
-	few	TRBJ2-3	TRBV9	TGTGCCAGCAGCGTAGATGGAGCGGGTGGCACAGATACGCAGTATTTT	CASSVDGAGGTDTQYF
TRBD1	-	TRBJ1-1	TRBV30	TGTGCCTGGAGTAGAACAGGGGTTCACACTGAAGCTTTCTTT	CAWSRTGVHTEAFF
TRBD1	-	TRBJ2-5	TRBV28	TGTGCCAGCAGTCCCGCCCCGGGACAGGGGGGGGAGACCCAGTACTTC	CASSPAPGQGGETQYF
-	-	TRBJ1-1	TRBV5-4	TGTGCCAGCAGCTTACCGGGGATCAAGGGCACTGAAGCTTTCTTT	CASSLPGIKGTEAFF
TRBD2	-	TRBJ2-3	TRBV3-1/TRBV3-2	TGTGCCAGCAGCCGACCCGGGACTAGAACAGATACGCAGTATTTT	CASSRPGTRTDTQYF
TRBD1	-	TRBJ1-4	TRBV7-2	TGTGCCAGCAGCCCGCAACTGGCAGGGGGAAAACTGTTTTTT	CASSPQLAGGKLFF
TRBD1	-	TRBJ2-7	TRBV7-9	TGTGCCAGCAGCCTCCGGACAGGGGGTTACGAGCAGTACTTC	CASSLRTGGYEQYF
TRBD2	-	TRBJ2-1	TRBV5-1	TGCGCCAGCAGCTTGGAGGCGGGAGCCTACAATGAGCAGTTCTTC	CASSLEAGAYNEQFF
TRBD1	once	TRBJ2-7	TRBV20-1	TGCAGTGCTAGTTCGGCAGGGGGAGCCTACGAGCAGTACTTC	CSASSAGGAYEQYF
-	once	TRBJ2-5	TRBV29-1	TGCAGCGTTGAAGGAGGCGTGATAGACGAGACCCAGTACTTC	CSVEGGVIDETQYF
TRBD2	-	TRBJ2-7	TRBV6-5	TGTGCCAGCAAAAAACGGAGCGGGGACTACGAGCAGTACTTC	CASKKRSGDYEQYF
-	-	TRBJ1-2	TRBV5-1	TGCGCCAGCACCCTCGACAGTCCAACCTATGGCTACACCTTC	CASTLDSPTYGYTF
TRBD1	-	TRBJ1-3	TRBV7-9	TGTGCCAGCAGCCGGACGGGACAGGGGTACGGAAACACCATATATTTT	CASSRTGQGYGNTIYF
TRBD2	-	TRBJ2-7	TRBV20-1	TGCAGTGCTAGTTTAGCGGGAAGGCTAGGCGAGCAGTACTTC	CSASLAGRLGEQYF
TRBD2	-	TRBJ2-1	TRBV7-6	TGTGCCAGCAGTCCCCTATTAGCGGGAGTTGGCAATGAGCAGTTCTTC	CASSPLLAGVGNEQFF
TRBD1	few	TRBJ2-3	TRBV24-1	TGTGCCACCAGCCCTAACCTGGGACAGGGGGGCACAGATACGCAGTATTTT	CATSPNLGQGGTDTQYF
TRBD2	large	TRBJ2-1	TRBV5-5	TGTGCCAGCAGCTTGGAAGTCGCTAGCGGGGGACCTAACAATGAGCAGTTCTTC	CASSLEVASGGPNNEQFF
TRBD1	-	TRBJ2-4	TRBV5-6	TGTGCCAGCAGCTTATACAGGGGGCCAACGGGCAAAAACATTCAGTACTTC	CASSLYRGPTGKNIQYF
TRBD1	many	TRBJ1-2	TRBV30	TGTGCCTGGCACATGACAGGGGGCTACTATGGCTACACCTTC	CAWHMTGGYYGYTF
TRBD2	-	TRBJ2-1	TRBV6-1	TGTGCCAGCAGTGAAGCGGGACTAGCGGGGAATGAGCAGTTCTTC	CASSEAGLAGNEQFF
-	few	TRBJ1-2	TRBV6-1	TGTGCCAGCAGTGATGCCCGGACGGGGATTAACTATGGCTACACCTTC	CASSDARTGINYGYTF
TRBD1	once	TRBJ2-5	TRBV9	TGTGCCAGCAGTCCTGCCGGGACAGGGGAAGAGACCCAGTACTTC	CASSPAGTGEETQYF
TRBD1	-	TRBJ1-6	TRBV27	TGTGCCAGCAGTTATCGGGGACAGGGTTCACCCCTCCACTTT	CASSYRGQGSPLHF